This TCR beta chain is drawn from a study of shared clonotypes between healthy human individuals (dated by TCRdb to the early 2020s). Background on the whole study: Two women and a few men aged 18 to 49 years were included in the cohort. For each donor, CD4 naive and CD4 memory were each run on three plates, CD8 naive on two plates, and CD8 memory on one plate. To estimate repertoire size and how much clonotype sharing occurs between individuals, the study deeply sequenced the blood TCR repertoires of several healthy adults. Different laboratories and diverse techniques were used to prepare libraries and sequence TCR repertoires, to increase sequencing depth and limit assay-specific biases. Between about 0.94 and 10 billion PBMCs per donor were obtained by leukapheresis.

CD8 naive samples were CD45RO-negative cells positively selected for CCR7, giving a CD45RA+CCR7+ population that excluded TemRA cells. The donors were healthy, HIV-negative adults who had no recently reported acute infections or vaccinations. Only Caucasian adults living in Nashville, Tennessee, USA were represented among the donors. Blood was obtained by leukapheresis, after which PBMCs were separated by Ficoll-Histopaque density gradient centrifugation and cryopreserved in liquid nitrogen vapor phase. Analytical flow cytometry was used to check the purity and quantity of each magnetically sorted T cell population. Each sorted fraction had its genomic DNA isolated and then quantified by UV absorbance on a Nanodrop 2000c. Using the deep immunoSEQ assay, TCR CDR3 regions were amplified from genomic DNA by multiplex PCR. Genomic DNA extracted from each cell subset was distributed evenly over all wells of several immunoSEQ 96-well plates, and each plate served as one replicate. For sorted subsets, about 0.2 ug genomic DNA, equal to tens of thousands of T cell genomes, was loaded into each replicate PCR. Purified libraries were quantified with a Qubit 3.0 fluorometer, sized on a Bioanalyzer 2100, and re-quantified with the KAPA Library Quantification kit. Every immunoSEQ 96-well plate was sequenced on a separate single-read 150-cycle Illumina NextSeq 550 flow cell. For the original study's pipeline: Because only junctional sequences without quality scores were contained in the immunoSEQ output, filtering matching that applied to full-length reads could not be performed. Sequences were annotated with PyIR, a Python wrapper for IgBLAST v1.9, and V/J genes and CDR3 were assigned using IMGT germline references. Reads were filtered out if the reads had weak V/J assignments (E-value above 1e-6), no CDR3, stop codons, out-of-frame junctions, or ambiguous translated residues. V3J clonotypes were defined as sequences sharing the same inferred V gene, J gene, and CDR3 amino acid sequence. To compute the percentage overlap between repertoires, the number of shared unique clonotypes was divided by the size of the smaller repertoire. Repertoire richness was assessed with RTK rarefaction, the Chao1 estimator, and Recon v2.1 estimates of unobserved clonotypes. Generation probabilities were computed with OLGA for all TCRbeta clonotypes obtained by the gDNA method from a handful of donors. TCRdb holds this immuneACCESS table with in-frame rearrangements only. Some clones are missing; in checked studies, unresolved V genes explain under half, and the rest has no known cause. V and J calls and clone size are those listed in that table; D and trimming were worked out from the DNA. This sample has about 750,000 clones in its table, and 80% to 95% of those were observed once. Together, the top ten hold 24% of the sample.

Worth noting for this clone: Its antigen specificity is not known. No base quality values were provided; no much bigger clone lies one nucleotide off.

Overall study outcomes, separate from this receptor: Even with the large sequencing depth, rarefaction of the sorted-subset datasets indicated that sequencing was incomplete. Based on pairwise subsampling, the degree of clonotype sharing among donors was expected to be affected by sequencing depth. Because the study included a small number of donors, the genetic and exposure-history diversity represented was limited. Approximately 5% of naive CD4, approximately 3.7% of naive CD8, about 2.1% of memory CD4, and approximately 0.4% of memory CD8 clonotypes were shared across a few donors. Compared with non-shared clonotypes, clonotypes shared by all four sorted-subset donors had higher generation probabilities. Sampling was restricted to blood, and TCR repertoires in tissues likely differ from the TCR repertoires found in blood. Naive subsets generally had larger estimated clonotype richness than memory subsets did.

This TCR came from a man aged 25-40 years in good health. Sample: naive CD8+ T cells sorted from blood. This specimen's cell subset or site label, per the study, means: CD45RA+CCR7+.

The CDR3 protein sequence reads: CAWSGDSLYEQYF. The DNA is TGTGCCTGGAGTGGGGACAGCCTCTACGAGCAGTACTTC. Here the chain combines TRBV30 and TRBJ2-7, and TRBD1 aligns with 7 junction nucleotides. CDR1 and CDR2 were assigned from the germline V gene (reference sequence) as GTSNPN and SVGIG. Including cysteine and phenylalanine, the CDR3 has 13 amino acids. The read is trimmed to its CDR3 DNA, 39 bases read in frame from base 1. V is cut back by 1 base and J by 3 bases, with 3 bases in the junction unmatched.